Given below is one T cell receptor (beta chain) in context. Its antigen remains unknown. Through negative isolation, CD4+ and CD8+ T cells were obtained, while TEMRA cells were enriched using FACS. With random hexamers, reverse transcription was performed on about 0.5 to 1 ug of RNA. The amplification used immunoSEQ multiplex PCR on TCR beta CDR3; it spanned 54 Vbeta and 13 Jbeta. TCRdb reprocessed the immunoSEQ multiplex PCR reads via MiXCR and lists one record per CDR3 protein. The sample has approximately 190,000 distinct CDR3 sequences; around 93% are singletons. The V end was cut by 8 bases, the J end by 3 bases, with 13 bases between. This CDR3 region has 13 residues. Germline-derived CDR1 and CDR2 are LGHDT and YNNKEL (reference sequence). These data belong to a study of CD8 T cells in Susac syndrome. Study-level information: Susac syndrome patients were untreated, on corticosteroids with some adding intravenous immunoglobulin, or on intravenous immunoglobulin only.

Findings of the study overall: Clonal expansion of CD8+ cells in Susac peaked in TEMRA cells (and in active patients).

This chain joins TRBV3-1 and TRBJ1-1; D is uncertain. Sequencing was performed on CD8+ T cells from PBMCs. The TCR comes from a human donor with Susac syndrome. The CDR3 here is CASGLGRYTEAFF. In DNA, the CDR3 is TGTGCCAGCGGCCTAGGACGCTACACTGAAGCTTTCTTT.